This TCR beta chain was found in a study of shared clonotypes between healthy human individuals. With respect to this clone: Its antigen is unidentified.

This table comes from immunoSEQ multiplex PCR, and its TCRdb copy is limited to in-frame clones, with some not included. The repertoire has some 95,000 clones, 60% to 70% of them found once; the top ten carry 50%. Study-level findings and limits: Non-shared clonotypes had lower generation probabilities than those shared by all four donors.

This CDR3 is 18 amino acids long. Trimming removed 5 bases from V and 5 bases from J, with 22 bases in between. The sequence was collected from a young man in good health. The source material was memory CD8+ T cells sorted from blood. Subset specified: CD45RO+ cells pooled with CCR7-negative TemRA cells. The V and J genes are TRBV23-1 and TRBJ2-6; D call uncertain. TRBV23-1 is given ORF status, its function remaining uncertain. CDR3 sequence (DNA): TGCGCCAGCAGTGCCTTAAATACGCAACAAAGTCGGGCCAACGTCCTGACTTTC. Protein product: CASSALNTQQSRANVLTF.